This passage covers 28 T cell receptor beta chains from one sample sequenced in a study of T cells expressing NK-cell markers. TCRdb re-called the 5' RACE reads; one entry per CDR3 protein, DNA not given. The table lists a few hundred thousand distinct CDR3 sequences. The sequencing input was blood T cells: a sorted CD56 or NKG2C T cell subset, CD4+ or CD8+ T cells, or bulk PBMC T cells (not recorded which). These receptors were taken from a man aged 18-70 years in good health.

V and J are TRBV12-3 or TRBV12-4 and TRBJ2-5; TCRdb's D gene call, TRBD1, goes unchecked for lack of DNA. CDR3 size: 14 residues. The CDR3 is CASSTRGGSETQYF.

V usage is TRBV7-9 and J usage is TRBJ2-5; the D call from TCRdb, TRBD1, cannot be confirmed without DNA. Germline loops: CDR1 SEHNR, CDR2 FQNEAQ (reference sequence). The CDR3 has 13 residues. The CDR3 sequence is CASSYALVGTQYF.

The genes are TRBV12-3 or TRBV12-4 and TRBJ1-2; as DNA is missing, the TRBD1 call by TCRdb cannot be tested. CDR3 size: 12 residues. CDR3 residues: CASSLIGGGYTF.

This chain joins TRBV12-3 or TRBV12-4 and TRBJ2-3. CDR3 size: 11 residues. The CDR3 sequence is CASSDSLTQYF.

The chain combines TRBV2 with TRBJ1-5. This CDR3 spans 13 amino acids. Germline loops: CDR1 SNHLY, CDR2 FYNNEI. The CDR3 loop reads CASRPTELQPQHF.

The CDR3 is CARGTFDEQYF. The V and J genes are TRBV7-3 and TRBJ2-7; TCRdb indicates TRBD1, and absent DNA this call remains unverified. The CDR3 runs 11 residues. CDR1 is SGHTA and CDR2 is FQGTGA in the germline V gene.

The CDR3 loop reads CSAASLAGGPGGELFF. The V and J genes are TRBV20-1 and TRBJ2-2; TCRdb calls TRBD2, which cannot be checked without DNA. The CDR3 runs to 16 residues. In germline, CDR1 is DFQATT, CDR2 SNEGSKA (reference sequence).

The CDR3 sequence: CASSPKVLVGLVNTEAFF. The chain is built from TRBV4-1 and TRBJ1-1. The CDR3 is 18 amino acids. The germline CDR1 and CDR2 sequences are MGHRA and YSYEKL.

This chain connects TRBV20-1 to TRBJ2-6. The CDR3 contains 13 residues. The V gene's germline CDR1 is DFQATT and CDR2 SNEGSKA (reference sequence). This chain's CDR3 is CSARNSGANVLTF.

The chain is built from TRBV2 and TRBJ1-4; as DNA is missing, the TRBD1 call by TCRdb cannot be tested. The CDR3 is 14 amino acids. Germline assignment: CDR1 SNHLY and CDR2 FYNNEI. This CDR3 is CASSWGGANEKLFF.

The chain couples TRBV18 to TRBJ2-7. The CDR3 consists of 11 residues. Germline CDR1 KGHSH, CDR2 LQKENI. Here the CDR3 reads CASSGQYEQYF. Combining the CDR3 with reference TRBV18 and TRBJ2-7 gives the whole variable domain NAGVMQNPRHLVRRRGQEARLRCSPMKGHSHVYWYRQLPEEGLKFMVYLQKENIIDESGMPKERFSAEFPKEGPSILRIQQVVRGDSAAYFCASSGQYEQYFGPGTRLTVT.

This rearrangement joins TRBV12-3 or TRBV12-4 to TRBJ2-3; TCRdb proposes TRBD1, but this gene call is untestable without DNA. CDR3 length equals 16 residues. The chain's CDR3 is CASRFTGTGVGDTQYF.

The rearrangement joins TRBV5-6 to TRBJ2-2; TCRdb designates TRBD2, a call that cannot be tested without DNA. The CDR3 totals 16 residues. Germline V gives CDR1 SGHDT, CDR2 YYEEEE. This chain's CDR3 is CASRRLAGGNTGELFF.

CDR3 residues: CASSKQGSRTDTQYF. V and J are TRBV6-1 and TRBJ2-3; the D call of TRBD1 rests on TCRdb alone, since no DNA is present to check it. Per germline, CDR1 MNHNS and CDR2 SASEGT. The CDR3 has 15 amino acids.

The V and J genes are TRBV7-6 and TRBJ2-2; TCRdb returns TRBD2, unconfirmable since there is no DNA. Germline CDR1 SGHVS, CDR2 FNYEAQ. This CDR3 has 16 amino acids. The CDR3 spells CASSLALDGPGGELFF. Full variable domain (missing parts from reference TRBV7-6 and TRBJ2-2): GAGVSQSPRYKVTKRGQDVALRCDPISGHVSLYWYRQALGQGPEFLTYFNYEAQQDKSGLPNDRFSAERPEGSISTLTIQRTEQRDSAMYRCASSLALDGPGGELFFGEGSRLTVL.

The chain links TRBV2 to TRBJ2-1; the D call from TCRdb, TRBD2, cannot be confirmed without DNA. The CDR3 is made up of 15 amino acids. Germline V gene data show CDR1 as SNHLY and CDR2 as FYNNEI. This chain's CDR3 is CASSATEVRYNEQFF.

The chain is built from TRBV2 and TRBJ2-5; TCRdb's D gene call, TRBD1, goes unchecked for lack of DNA. Per germline, CDR1 SNHLY and CDR2 FYNNEI. The CDR3 runs 13 residues. CDR3 sequence: CASSERGPETQYF.

The chain combines TRBV24-1 with TRBJ1-2; TCRdb lists TRBD1, though no DNA is available to test this call. CDR3 length: 12 residues. Per germline, CDR1 KGHDR and CDR2 SFDVKD. The CDR3 sequence is CATSPGGVGYTF.

J is TRBJ2-2 and V is TRBV12-3 or TRBV12-4; TCRdb's D call of TRBD1 is untestable without DNA. The CDR3 runs 11 residues. CDR3 amino acids: CASEEAGELFF.

This chain connects TRBV18 to TRBJ2-5. Germline assignment: CDR1 KGHSH and CDR2 LQKENI. This CDR3 comprises 14 residues. Here the CDR3 reads CASSPPLEEETQYF.

The rearrangement uses TRBV27 and TRBJ2-4; TCRdb returns TRBD1, unconfirmable since there is no DNA. The CDR3 runs to 16 residues. The germline gives CDR1 MNHEY, CDR2 SMNVEV (reference sequence). The CDR3: CASSPIGTGDPNIQYF.

J is TRBJ1-2 and V is TRBV20-1. This CDR3 contains 14 residues. Germline lookup yields CDR1 DFQATT and CDR2 SNEGSKA (reference sequence). The CDR3 loop is CSASLRERNYGYTF.

V is TRBV6-1 and J is TRBJ2-1; there is no DNA to check the TCRdb D call of TRBD1. The germline V gene has CDR1 MNHNS and CDR2 SASEGT. The CDR3 is 16 amino acids. This CDR3 reads CASSRWGASSYNEQFF.

The V call is TRBV2, the J call TRBJ1-6; TCRdb returns TRBD1, unconfirmable since there is no DNA. This CDR3 spans 14 amino acids. Germline-derived CDR1 and CDR2 are SNHLY and FYNNEI. The CDR3 spells CASNRNTGNSPLHF.

This chain joins TRBV7-3 and TRBJ2-5; lacking DNA, the TRBD2 call made by TCRdb goes unchecked. This CDR3 is built from 16 residues. Germline V gene data show CDR1 as SGHTA and CDR2 as FQGTGA. This CDR3 is CASSLGASVGLETQYF.

V gene TRBV29-1 combines with J gene TRBJ1-5; the TCRdb call, TRBD1, lacks DNA for checking. The CDR3 runs to 13 residues. The germline V gene encodes CDR1 SQVTM and CDR2 ANQGSEA. CDR3 in amino acids: CSVGDRGMGPQHF.

The gene calls are TRBV20-1 and TRBJ1-6; TCRdb proposes TRBD1, but this gene call is untestable without DNA. Germline-derived CDR1 and CDR2 are DFQATT and SNEGSKA (reference sequence). The CDR3 spans 13 residues. CDR3 sequence: CSAVRQGNSPLHF.

The chain recombines TRBV7-8 with TRBJ2-1; the TCRdb D gene call, TRBD1, has no DNA to confirm it. CDR3 length: 17 residues. CDR1 and CDR2 (germline): SGHVS, FQNEAQ. Here the CDR3 reads CASSLATGGSSYNEQFF.